One and the same sample provided the 20 T cell receptor beta chains below, sequenced in a study of T cells after yellow fever vaccination. TCRdb independently ran MiXCR on the 5' RACE reads; one entry per CDR3 protein. The data show some 390,000 distinct CDR3 sequences, 15% to 20% seen once. Sample: PBMCs, taken before the yellow fever booster vaccination. Receptor source: a man younger than 35 who received the YFV17D yellow fever vaccine.

There are a few counts of this clonotype. The genes are TRBV5-1 and TRBJ2-2, with 8 bases aligning to TRBD1. The trim removed 4 bases at V and 1 base at J, leaving 9 bases unmatched. The CDR3 is 17 amino acids. The germline V gene encodes CDR1 SGHRS and CDR2 YFSETQ. The CDR3 region is CASSPGRTGWNTGELFF. The CDR3, as DNA: TGCGCCAGCAGCCCAGGACGGACAGGGTGGAACACCGGGGAGCTGTTTTTT.

The CDR3 region is CASSYDSSTDTQYF. CDR3 nucleotide sequence: TGCGCCAGCAGCTATGACAGTAGCACAGATACGCAGTATTTT. The J gene is TRBJ2-3, the V gene TRBV5-1; TRBD1 is a possible D gene (5 bases). The CDR3 length is 14 residues. CDR1 SGHRS and CDR2 YFSETQ come from the germline V gene. The ends were cut back, 3 bases at V and 0 bases at J, with 8 bases in the middle.

This clonotype was seen many times. The J gene is TRBJ2-4, the V gene TRBV2, with D possibly being TRBD1 (7 bases). V was trimmed by 8 bases and J by 7 bases, leaving 15 bases between them. CDR3 length equals 13 residues. From germline, CDR1 is SNHLY and CDR2 FYNNEI. CDR3 bases: TGTGCCAGCGGGCTGGCAGGGGGGAACATTCAGTACTTC. Protein product: CASGLAGGNIQYF. The whole variable domain, remainder taken from reference TRBV2 and TRBJ2-4, is EPEVTQTPSHQVTQMGQEVILRCVPISNHLYFYWYRQILGQKVEFLVSFYNNEISEKSEIFDDQFSVERPDGSNFTLKIRSTKLEDSAMYFCASGLAGGNIQYFGAGTRLSVL.

This clonotype came up many times. The chain combines TRBV5-1 with TRBJ2-5; D could derive from TRBD1 or TRBD2 (5 bases each). V lost 3 bases and J 3 bases, leaving 12 bases between the germline ends. CDR1 is SGHRS and CDR2 is YFSETQ in the germline V gene. This CDR3 contains 14 residues. This CDR3 is CASSYIGTEETQYF. Written as DNA, the CDR3 is TGCGCCAGCAGCTACATAGGGACGGAAGAGACCCAGTACTTC.

This clonotype was seen only a few times. The J gene is TRBJ2-2, the V gene TRBV7-9, with D possibly matching TRBD2 (5 bases). CDR3 length: 15 amino acids. The V and J ends lost 1 base and 4 bases respectively, with 10 bases between them. Per the germline V gene, CDR1 is SEHNR and CDR2 is FQNEAQ (reference sequence). CDR3 loop: CASSLVPGFTGELFF. Written as DNA, the CDR3 is TGTGCCAGCAGCTTAGTTCCGGGATTCACCGGGGAGCTGTTTTTT.

CDR3 nucleotides: TGCGCCAGCAGCCAAGGGACAGGGGACCAAGAGACCCAGTACTTC. Translating gives CASSQGTGDQETQYF. This chain connects TRBV4-3 to TRBJ2-5, with 9 nucleotides matching TRBD1. CDR1 is LGHNA, CDR2 YSLEER, per germline. The junction had 0 bases not matched to a gene; V was cut back by 1 base and J by 0 bases. There are 15 residues in the CDR3.

This clonotype was counted ten times or more. The chain joins TRBV7-2 to TRBJ2-7; D possibly matches TRBD1 or TRBD2 (5 bases each). The germline V gene has CDR1 SGHTA and CDR2 FQGNSA. V lost 2 bases and J lost 6, with 11 bases in between. This CDR3 region has 13 residues. The CDR3 nucleotides read TGTGCCAGCAGCTTACGTCGTGGGGGCGAGCAGTACGTC. Translation gives CASSLRRGGEQYV.

A few counts support this clonotype. V gene TRBV6-2 or TRBV6-3 combines with J gene TRBJ1-2, with a weak D call TRBD1 (5 bases). Trimming took 2 bases from V and 8 from J, leaving 12 bases between them. The CDR3 sequence is 13 residues long. Looked up from germline, CDR1 is MNHEY and CDR2 is SVGEGT. The CDR3 spells CASSYVGLGGYTF. As DNA, the CDR3 is TGTGCCAGCAGTTACGTGGGGCTCGGCGGCTACACCTTC.

This clonotype occurred many times. This chain joins TRBV7-3 and TRBJ2-1, with 11 bases lining up with TRBD2. Germline CDR1 reads SGHTA; CDR2 reads FQGTGA. J was trimmed by 4 bases and V by 5 bases; bases with no gene match: 4. The CDR3 sequence is 15 residues long. The CDR3 spells CASSKLAGAYNEQFF. In nucleotides, the CDR3 is TGTGCCAGCAGCAAACTAGCGGGGGCTTACAATGAGCAGTTCTTC.

This clonotype came up a few times. The gene calls are TRBV6-6 and TRBJ2-1, with 8 bases aligning to TRBD2. The CDR3 is made up of 16 amino acids. The germline V gene encodes CDR1 MNHNY and CDR2 SVGAGI (reference sequence). V lost 0 bases, J lost 4 bases, and 5 bases stayed unmatched. This CDR3 is CASSYSMRGVYNEQFF. As DNA, the CDR3 is TGTGCCAGCAGTTACTCTATGCGGGGGGTTTACAATGAGCAGTTCTTC.

This clonotype has more than one count but fewer than ten. The chain employs TRBV20-1 and TRBJ2-3; perhaps D is TRBD1 or TRBD2 (5 bases each). Trimming cost V 8 bases and J 2 bases, with 14 bases left between them. The CDR3 is 13 residues long. The V gene's germline CDR1 is DFQATT and CDR2 SNEGSKA (reference sequence). The CDR3 is CSSDGALTDTQYF. For the CDR3, the DNA is TGCAGTTCAGACGGGGCCCTCACAGATACGCAGTATTTT.

This clonotype was counted ten times or more. The V call is TRBV4-3, the J call TRBJ2-7, with D hard to call. CDR1 LGHNA and CDR2 YSLEER come from the germline V gene. V was cut by 2 bases and J by 6 bases, with 11 bases left in between. CDR3 length equals 13 residues. CDR3 region: CASSQQYTAEQYF. The CDR3 coding sequence is TGCGCCAGCAGCCAACAATACACGGCCGAGCAGTACTTC.

This clonotype was recorded at least ten times. The CDR3 sequence is CASSLSGLNYGYTF. The CDR3, as DNA: TGTGCCAGCAGTTTATCAGGGCTTAACTATGGCTACACCTTC. The chain combines TRBV7-2 with TRBJ1-2; D may be TRBD1 (5 bases). Trimming stripped 6 bases from V and 1 base from J, with 12 bases between. In germline, CDR1 is SGHTA, CDR2 FQGNSA. The CDR3 consists of 14 residues.

This clonotype was found a few times. This rearrangement joins TRBV7-2 to TRBJ1-5, with D hard to call. Per the germline V gene, CDR1 is SGHTA and CDR2 is FQGNSA. CDR3 size: 17 residues. The V end lost 1 base, the J end lost 7 bases, and 20 bases lay between the germline ends. CDR3 protein: CASSLGAMERGIQPQHF. The DNA for the CDR3 is TGTGCCAGCAGCTTAGGAGCCATGGAGAGAGGAATCCAGCCCCAGCATTTT. Combining the CDR3 with reference TRBV7-2 and TRBJ1-5 gives the whole variable domain GAGVSQSPSNKVTEKGKDVELRCDPISGHTALYWYRQSLGQGLEFLIYFQGNSAPDKSGLPSDRFSAERTGGSVSTLTIQRTQQEDSAVYLCASSLGAMERGIQPQHFGDGTRLSIL.

The chain combines TRBV12-5 with TRBJ2-7, with 10 positions matching TRBD1. Looked up from germline, CDR1 is LGHNT and CDR2 is FRNRAP. The CDR3 runs 14 residues. V trimming: 5 bases; J trimming: 6 bases; junction bases outside the gene matches: 7. The CDR3 bases are TGTGCTAGTGGTCCCGGGACAGGGGTTGTCGAGCAGTACTTC. This sequence encodes CASGPGTGVVEQYF.

This clonotype has just a few counts. This chain joins TRBV7-2 and TRBJ2-5; TRBD2 agrees at 12 bases. This CDR3 is 13 amino acids long. Germline V gene data show CDR1 as SGHTA and CDR2 as FQGNSA. V lost 6 bases and J lost 6; bases outside the gene matches: 2. The CDR3 loop is CASRLAGGQTQYF. The CDR3 region has the DNA TGTGCCAGCAGACTAGCGGGGGGTCAGACCCAGTACTTC.

This clonotype was observed a few times. The chain links TRBV23-1 to TRBJ1-1; TRBD1 might be the D (5 bases). TRBV23-1 is reported as an ORF; its role is uncertain. The CDR3 is made up of 14 amino acids. Trimming removed 3 bases at V and 6 bases at J, with 14 bases between. The CDR3: CASSQTERGPEAFF. CDR3 DNA: TGCGCCAGCAGTCAGACTGAGAGGGGCCCTGAAGCTTTCTTT.

The CDR3 nucleotides are TGCAGTGCTAGAGATGCGACAGGGGGAAACAATCAGCCCCAGCATTTT. The encoded protein is CSARDATGGNNQPQHF. This chain uses TRBV20-1 with TRBJ1-5; 9 bases line up with TRBD1. J lost 3 bases, V lost 0 bases, and 6 bases had no gene match. The CDR3 has 16 amino acids. Germline V lookup: CDR1 DFQATT, CDR2 SNEGSKA (reference sequence).

The table lists this clonotype with a few counts. The chain links TRBV5-1 to TRBJ2-2, with unresolved D. Germline CDR1 reads SGHRS; CDR2 reads YFSETQ. With 2 bases removed from V and 1 base from J, the gap between germline ends came to 9 bases. The length of the CDR3 is 15 residues. The CDR3, as DNA: TGCGCCAGCAGCTTTCATGAACTGAACACCGGGGAGCTGTTTTTT. Its translation is CASSFHELNTGELFF.

This clonotype has more than one count but fewer than ten. The rearrangement joins TRBV29-1 to TRBJ1-1; 7 nucleotides line up with TRBD1. This CDR3 has 12 amino acids. Germline CDR1 reads SQVTM; CDR2 reads ANQGSEA. J was trimmed by 5 bases and V by 4 bases; bases with no gene match: 4. CDR3: CSVAGGSTEAFF. The CDR3 DNA reads TGCAGCGTTGCAGGGGGGTCGACTGAAGCTTTCTTT.